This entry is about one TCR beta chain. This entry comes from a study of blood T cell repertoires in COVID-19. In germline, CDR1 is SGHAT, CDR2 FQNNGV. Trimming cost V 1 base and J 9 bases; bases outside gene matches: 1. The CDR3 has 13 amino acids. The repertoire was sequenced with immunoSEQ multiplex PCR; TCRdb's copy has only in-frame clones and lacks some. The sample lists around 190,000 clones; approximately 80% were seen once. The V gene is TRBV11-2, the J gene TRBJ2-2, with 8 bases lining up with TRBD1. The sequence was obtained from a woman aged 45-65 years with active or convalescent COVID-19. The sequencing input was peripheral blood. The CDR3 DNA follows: TGTGCCAGCAGCTTAGGACAGGGGAGGGAGCTGTTTTTT. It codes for CASSLGQGRELFF. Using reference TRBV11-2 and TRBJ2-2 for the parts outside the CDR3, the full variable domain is EAGVAQSPRYKIIEKRQSVAFWCNPISGHATLYWYQQILGQGPKLLIQFQNNGVVDDSQLPKDRFSAERLKGVDSTLKIQPAKLEDSAVYLCASSLGQGRELFFGEGSRLTVL.